Below are 21 T cell receptor beta chains sequenced from a single sample in a study of blood T cell repertoires in COVID-19. The table came from immunoSEQ multiplex PCR; TCRdb's copy has only in-frame clones and leaves some out. The sample records 90,000 or so clones, about 82% being singletons. The source material was peripheral blood. These receptors all come from a human donor in a cohort sampled during active COVID-19.

The CDR3 sequence: CASRRQGAETQYF. The CDR3 DNA sequence: TGTGCCAGCAGGAGGCAGGGGGCTGAGACCCAGTACTTC. This chain connects TRBV28 to TRBJ2-5, with TRBD1 matching over 8 bases. This CDR3 is 13 amino acids long. Germline CDR1 is MDHEN and CDR2 is SYDVKM. V trimming: 6 bases; J trimming: 5 bases; junction bases outside the gene matches: 5.

The chain uses TRBV10-3 and TRBJ1-1; perhaps TRBD1 as D (6 bases). CDR1 ENHRY and CDR2 SYGVKD come from the germline V gene. The CDR3 is 15 residues long. With 3 bases removed from V and 4 bases from J, the gap between germline ends came to 15 bases. CDR3 DNA: TGTGCCATCAGTGATGGTCAGGGGAGGGTCACTGAAGCTTTCTTT. Translation: CAISDGQGRVTEAFF.

The rearrangement joins TRBV28 to TRBJ2-5; D is unresolved. This CDR3 comprises 12 residues. Per germline, CDR1 MDHEN and CDR2 SYDVKM. The germline V and J ends were trimmed by 4 bases and 6 bases, with 9 bases remaining between them. The CDR3 DNA reads as TGTGCCAGCAGTTCGGCGGAGAAGACCCAGTACTTC. It is translated as CASSSAEKTQYF.

This clone was observed a few times. The genes are TRBV7-2 and TRBJ2-2, with TRBD1 identical over 7 bases. The CDR3 is 15 amino acids. The V gene's germline CDR1 is SGHTA and CDR2 FQGNSA. V gave up 6 bases and J gave up 4 bases; unmatched junction bases: 8. CDR3 DNA sequence: TGTGCCAGCAGAGCAGGGGGACGGAGCACCGGGGAGCTGTTTTTT. Its translation: CASRAGGRSTGELFF.

The gene calls are TRBV24-1 and TRBJ2-2, with D perhaps TRBD2 (8 bases). Per the germline V gene, CDR1 is KGHDR and CDR2 is SFDVKD. This CDR3 region has 17 residues. V was shortened by 1 base and J by 7 bases, with 18 bases between the two germline ends. Written as DNA, the CDR3 is TGTGCCACCAGTGATTTAGGTGTAGCGGGACAGAGCGGGGAGCTGTTTTTT. Translated, it gives CATSDLGVAGQSGELFF.

V is TRBV7-2 and J is TRBJ1-2, with a possible D match to TRBD1 (5 bases). V shed 7 bases and J shed 4 bases, with 16 bases lying between them. From germline, CDR1 is SGHTA and CDR2 FQGNSA. CDR3 length equals 14 residues. The CDR3 region has the DNA TGTGCCAGCACCCCCACCCGGCAGGGCTATGGCTACACCTTC. Its protein product is CASTPTRQGYGYTF. Using reference TRBV7-2 and TRBJ1-2 for the parts outside the CDR3, the full variable domain is GAGVSQSPSNKVTEKGKDVELRCDPISGHTALYWYRQSLGQGLEFLIYFQGNSAPDKSGLPSDRFSAERTGGSVSTLTIQRTQQEDSAVYLCASTPTRQGYGYTFGSGTRLTVV.

The chain is built from TRBV5-4 and TRBJ2-2, with TRBD2 matching over 10 bases. CDR1 is SGHNT, CDR2 YYREEE, per germline (reference sequence). The CDR3 is 15 amino acids. V lost 7 bases to trimming and J lost 4 bases; unmatched junction nucleotides: 7. The CDR3 bases are TGTGCCAGCGGCCCTTGGACTAGCGGCACCGGGGAGCTGTTTTTT. Translating it yields CASGPWTSGTGELFF.

The DNA for the CDR3 is TGTGCCAGCAGTCAAAGGACTAGCGGGTCTCGCACAGATACGCAGTATTTT. The encoded protein is CASSQRTSGSRTDTQYF. V and J are TRBV6-6 and TRBJ2-3, with TRBD2 matching 11 bases. CDR1 and CDR2 (germline): MNHNY, SVGAGI (reference sequence). Trimming removed 5 bases from V and 1 base from J; junction bases left unmatched: 8. The CDR3 sequence is 17 residues long.

The chain links TRBV7-2 to TRBJ2-3; D is ambiguous. Germline CDR1 and CDR2: SGHTA and FQGNSA. This CDR3 is built from 13 residues. V was cut by 1 base and J by 3 bases, with 5 bases left in between. Here the CDR3 reads CASSLEQTDTQYF. As DNA, the CDR3 is TGTGCCAGCAGCTTAGAACAGACAGATACGCAGTATTTT.

V usage is TRBV28 and J usage is TRBJ1-1; no definite D call. This CDR3 has 11 amino acids. Germline V lookup: CDR1 MDHEN, CDR2 SYDVKM. The V gene lost 10 bases and the J gene lost 1 base, with 7 bases spanning the gap. CDR3 DNA: TGTGCCATACAGTCGAACACTGAAGCTTTCTTT. Amino acids: CAIQSNTEAFF.

The CDR3 is CASSYSSGDGEKLFF. The CDR3 DNA follows: TGTGCCAGCAGTTACTCATCCGGGGATGGAGAAAAACTGTTTTTT. The rearrangement joins TRBV6-5 to TRBJ1-4, with D hard to call. The CDR3 extends over 15 amino acids. V shed 0 bases and J shed 8 bases, with 13 bases lying between them. Germline V gene data show CDR1 as MNHEY and CDR2 as SVGAGI.

This sequence joins TRBV19 and TRBJ1-2; D is unclear. Trimming left V 4 bases short and J 7 bases short, with 16 bases between. CDR1 and CDR2 (germline): LNHDA, SQIVND (reference sequence). The CDR3 runs to 14 residues. The CDR3: CASSTQPGDSGYTF. CDR3 sequence (DNA): TGTGCCAGTAGTACGCAACCGGGAGACTCTGGCTACACCTTC. Looking up the rest from reference TRBV19 and TRBJ1-2 gives the full variable domain: DGGITQSPKYLFRKEGQNVTLSCEQNLNHDAMYWYRQDPGQGLRLIYYSQIVNDFQKGDIAEGYSVSREKKESFPLTVTSAQKNPTAFYLCASSTQPGDSGYTFGSGTRLTVV.

J is TRBJ1-4 and V is TRBV28; 7 bases match TRBD1. Per germline, CDR1 MDHEN and CDR2 SYDVKM. V shed 8 bases, J shed 7 bases, and the junction held 10 bases outside the gene matches. This CDR3 comprises 14 residues. Written as DNA, the CDR3 is TGTGCCAGCCGGACACAGGGGCGGGGTGAAAAACTGTTTTTT. Translated, it gives CASRTQGRGEKLFF.

This clone was seen only once. This chain connects TRBV9 to TRBJ1-1, with 7 bases aligning to TRBD1. Germline-derived CDR1 and CDR2 are SGDLS and YYNGEE. The CDR3 runs to 15 residues. V lost 6 bases, J lost 0 bases, and 8 bases stayed unmatched. The CDR3 coding sequence is TGTGCCAGCACCGAGGGACAGACGCTGAACACTGAAGCTTTCTTT. Its translation is CASTEGQTLNTEAFF.

This chain links TRBV5-1 with TRBJ2-4; 11 nucleotides line up with TRBD2. The J segment lost 7 bases and the V segment lost 2 bases, leaving 2 bases of the junction unmatched. Germline loops: CDR1 SGHRS, CDR2 YFSETQ. The CDR3 covers 14 residues. The CDR3 region has the DNA TGCGCCAGCAGCTTAACTAGCGGGAGCAACATTCAGTACTTC. Its translation: CASSLTSGSNIQYF.

The CDR3 protein is CASSPSSGSSYNEQFF. The CDR3 DNA sequence: TGTGCCAGCAGCCCCTCCAGCGGGAGCTCCTACAATGAGCAGTTCTTC. The chain couples TRBV7-7 to TRBJ2-1, with 8 bases that match TRBD2. CDR1 and CDR2 from the germline V gene are SSHAT and FNYEAQ (reference sequence). Trimming at V came to 5 bases and at J to 0 bases, leaving 6 bases not matched to a gene. This CDR3 contains 16 residues. The full variable domain, rest sourced from reference TRBV7-7 and TRBJ2-1, is GAGVSQSPRYKVTKRGQDVTLRCDPISSHATLYWYQQALGQGPEFLTYFNYEAQPDKSGLPSDRFSAERPEGSISTLTIQRTEQRDSAMYRCASSPSSGSSYNEQFFGPGTRLTVL.

There are a few counts of this clone. The same CDR3 is also encoded by other DNA sequences in this sample. V gene TRBV5-1 combines with J gene TRBJ2-6; D not resolved. The length of the CDR3 is 15 residues. The germline gives CDR1 SGHRS, CDR2 YFSETQ. Deletions cut 0 bases from V and 0 bases from J, with 4 bases between. The CDR3 is CASSLGSSGANVLTF. CDR3 DNA: TGCGCCAGCAGCTTGGGTAGCTCTGGGGCCAACGTCCTGACTTTC.

The CDR3 nucleotides read TGTGCCAGCACTCCGGGACTAGCGGGGGGATACAATGAGCAGTTCTTC. As protein: CASTPGLAGGYNEQFF. This chain joins TRBV3-1 (or the pseudogene TRBV3-2) and TRBJ2-1, with 15 bases aligning to TRBD2. The CDR3 loop spans 16 amino acids. CDR1 and CDR2 from the germline V gene are LGHDT and YNNKEL (reference sequence). After removal of 7 bases from V and 4 bases from J, the junction contained 5 bases not matched to a gene.

The chain employs TRBV11-2 and TRBJ1-2; 8 nucleotides match TRBD1. CDR3 size: 16 residues. The J segment lost 3 bases and the V segment lost 2 bases, leaving 8 bases of the junction unmatched. Per germline, CDR1 SGHAT and CDR2 FQNNGV. This CDR3 reads CASSLMGVTGDYGYTF. DNA of the CDR3: TGTGCCAGCAGCTTAATGGGGGTGACAGGGGACTATGGCTACACCTTC.

This clone came up once. The gene calls are TRBV6-1 and TRBJ1-4, with D tentatively TRBD1 (6 bases). This CDR3 has 14 amino acids. Germline loops: CDR1 MNHNS, CDR2 SASEGT. Trimming shortened V by 2 bases and J by 6 bases, and 10 bases separated the two germline ends. The CDR3 here is CASSEWGLDEKLFF. The CDR3 DNA sequence: TGTGCCAGCAGTGAATGGGGGCTCGATGAAAAACTGTTTTTT.

The CDR3 loop is CASSQEGDTEAFF. The CDR3, as DNA: TGCGCCAGCAGCCAAGAAGGGGACACTGAAGCTTTCTTT. The chain has TRBV4-3 and TRBJ1-1; weak D call: TRBD1 (5 bases). The germline CDR1 and CDR2 sequences are LGHNA and YSLEER. There are 13 residues in the CDR3. Trimming stripped 0 bases from V and 3 bases from J, with 5 bases between.